Presented here are 28 T cell receptor beta chains from one specimen sequenced in a study of control samples from healthy donors and cancer patients. This table comes from immunoSEQ multiplex PCR, and its TCRdb copy is limited to in-frame clones, with some not included. The sample has around 120,000 clones; around 89% are singletons. Sequencing was carried out using blood. The receptors shown here come from a middle-aged man in good health.

This clone occurred once. The chain recombines TRBV9 with TRBJ2-7; 8 positions agree with TRBD1. This CDR3 is built from 14 residues. Germline trimming cut 2 bases from V and 5 bases from J; bases unmatched to any gene: 6. Germline lookup yields CDR1 SGDLS and CDR2 YYNGEE. CDR3 in amino acids: CASSVGQGTHEQYF. The CDR3 nucleotides are TGTGCCAGCAGCGTCGGACAGGGTACCCACGAGCAGTACTTC.

J is TRBJ2-2 and V is TRBV7-3; TRBD1 might be the D (5 bases). The CDR3 spans 13 residues. V was shortened by 5 bases and J by 4 bases, with 8 bases between the two germline ends. The germline CDR1 and CDR2 sequences are SGHTA and FQGTGA. The CDR3 DNA sequence: TGTGCCAGCAGCGCAAGGGGCACCGGGGAGCTGTTTTTT. Amino acid sequence: CASSARGTGELFF.

The CDR3, as DNA: TGTGCCACCAGTGATTTGCTACGGGTCGAGAACCCCTACGAGCAGTACTTC. Translation gives CATSDLLRVENPYEQYF. The chain is built from TRBV24-1 and TRBJ2-7; D ambiguous. The V end was cut by 0 bases, the J end by 2 bases, with 16 bases between. CDR1 is KGHDR, CDR2 SFDVKD, per germline. This CDR3 contains 17 residues.

V gene TRBV7-5 combines with J gene TRBJ1-1. TRBV7-5 is classified as a pseudogene. The CDR3 covers 14 residues. Written as DNA, the CDR3 is TGTGCCAGAAGCTTAGAGGGGGGGAGGACTGAAGCTTTCTTT. Translated, it gives CARSLEGGRTEAFF.

The V and J genes are TRBV2 and TRBJ1-2, with D perhaps TRBD1 (6 bases). Germline lookup yields CDR1 SNHLY and CDR2 FYNNEI. This CDR3 is built from 14 residues. V was trimmed by 4 bases and J by 1 base, leaving 10 bases between them. This chain's CDR3 is CASSAGADNYGYTF. CDR3 nucleotides: TGTGCCAGCAGTGCAGGGGCAGATAACTATGGCTACACCTTC.

Worth noting for this clone: Other DNA sequences from this sample encode an identical CDR3 as well. This chain connects TRBV11-3 to TRBJ2-7; 11 bases align to TRBD2. CDR1 and CDR2 from the germline V gene are SGHNT and YENEEA. This CDR3 is 15 amino acids long. The trim removed 3 bases at V and 0 bases at J, leaving 1 base unmatched. The CDR3 bases are TGTGCCAGCAGCTTCACTAGCGGGGGCTCCTACGAGCAGTACTTC. Translation: CASSFTSGGSYEQYF.

The J gene is TRBJ1-5, the V gene TRBV30; D may be TRBD1 (5 bases). The V gene's germline CDR1 is GTSNPN and CDR2 SVGIG (reference sequence). Trimming stripped 1 base from V and 5 bases from J, with 9 bases between. This CDR3 region has 13 residues. The CDR3 loop reads CAWSGDRYQPQHF. For the CDR3, the DNA is TGTGCCTGGAGTGGAGACAGATATCAGCCCCAGCATTTT.

This chain connects TRBV2 to TRBJ2-1; 9 bases align to TRBD2. The CDR3 has 15 residues. Germline assignment: CDR1 SNHLY and CDR2 FYNNEI. V gave up 7 bases and J gave up 7 bases; unmatched junction bases: 11. The DNA for the CDR3 is TGTGCCAGCACTTCAAGCGGGGGGCCACGGAATGAGCAGTTCTTC. This codes for CASTSSGGPRNEQFF. The full variable domain, with the rest looked up from reference TRBV2 and TRBJ2-1, is EPEVTQTPSHQVTQMGQEVILRCVPISNHLYFYWYRQILGQKVEFLVSFYNNEISEKSEIFDDQFSVERPDGSNFTLKIRSTKLEDSAMYFCASTSSGGPRNEQFFGPGTRLTVL.

Concerning this clone itself: Sequence at one end of the junction differs from germline and may be a read error. The chain recombines TRBV24-1 with TRBJ1-6; D not certain. Germline CDR1 reads KGHDR; CDR2 reads SFDVKD. This CDR3 has 16 amino acids. The CDR3: CAASERPSSYNSPLHF. DNA of the CDR3: TGTGCCGCCAGTGAACGCCCGAGCTCCTATAATTCACCCCTCCACTTT.

The chain recombines TRBV18 with TRBJ1-1; 7 nucleotides match TRBD1. This CDR3 region has 13 residues. Per the germline V gene, CDR1 is KGHSH and CDR2 is LQKENI. The V segment lost 5 bases and the J segment 5 bases; nucleotides outside the gene matches: 5. As DNA, the CDR3 is TGTGCCAGCTCATGGACAGGATTTACTGAAGCTTTCTTT. Translating it yields CASSWTGFTEAFF.

The chain couples TRBV5-1 to TRBJ1-1; D unclear. Per germline, CDR1 SGHRS and CDR2 YFSETQ. The CDR3 runs 15 residues. Trimming cost V 0 bases and J 0 bases, with 9 bases left between them. In DNA form, the CDR3 reads TGCGCCAGCAGCTTGGCCGCAGGAATGAACACTGAAGCTTTCTTT. Protein sequence: CASSLAAGMNTEAFF.

This rearrangement joins TRBV28 to TRBJ1-2, with unresolved D. V lost 3 bases and J lost 2, with 7 bases in between. CDR1 is MDHEN and CDR2 is SYDVKM in the germline V gene. The CDR3 consists of 13 residues. CDR3 nucleotides: TGTGCCAGCAGTTTGGTGCAAAACTATGGCTACACCTTC. This translates into CASSLVQNYGYTF.

The chain uses TRBV7-6 and TRBJ2-1; 15 nucleotides agree with TRBD2. Trimming cost V 9 bases and J 4 bases; bases outside gene matches: 4. Germline V gene data show CDR1 as SGHVS and CDR2 as FNYEAQ. The CDR3 is made up of 15 amino acids. The CDR3 nucleotides are TGTGCCAGTGGACTAGCGGGGGGGCTTTACAATGAGCAGTTCTTC. Residues: CASGLAGGLYNEQFF.

This clone was picked up a small number of times. The V call is TRBV5-1, the J call TRBJ1-5; no clear D gene. CDR3 size: 14 residues. Trimming cost V 1 base and J 1 base, with 6 bases left between them. Germline V gives CDR1 SGHRS, CDR2 YFSETQ. The CDR3, as DNA: TGCGCCAGCAGCTTGTCTGGGAGCAATCAGCCCCAGCATTTT. As protein: CASSLSGSNQPQHF.

The chain links TRBV27 to TRBJ1-5, with D unresolved. The CDR3 consists of 14 residues. The germline V and J ends were trimmed by 6 bases and 0 bases, with 9 bases remaining between them. Per the germline V gene, CDR1 is MNHEY and CDR2 is SMNVEV (reference sequence). The CDR3, as DNA: TGTGCCAGCAGCCCTTTAAATAGCAATCAGCCCCAGCATTTT. Translated, it gives CASSPLNSNQPQHF.

This chain links TRBV6-5 with TRBJ1-4; D is uncertain. Germline CDR1 is MNHEY and CDR2 is SVGAGI. CDR3 length equals 12 residues. The V end lost 6 bases, the J end lost 8 bases, and 10 bases lay between the germline ends. For the CDR3, the DNA is TGTGCCAGCAGCCTTCTTGGGGAAAAACTGTTTTTT. This gives the protein CASSLLGEKLFF.

The chain carries TRBV24-1 and TRBJ2-1; 7 bases align to TRBD1. Trimming removed 4 bases from V and 8 bases from J; junction bases left unmatched: 10. CDR1 and CDR2 (germline): KGHDR, SFDVKD. The CDR3 has 15 residues. The CDR3 nucleotides read TGTGCCACCAGTGAGAGGGGGCCCTTACGCCATGAGCAGTTCTTC. This translates into CATSERGPLRHEQFF.

The chain combines TRBV6-5 with TRBJ1-1; D not certain. From germline, CDR1 is MNHEY and CDR2 SVGAGI. The V gene lost 3 bases and the J gene lost 2 bases, with 10 bases spanning the gap. The CDR3 length is 14 residues. The CDR3 DNA reads as TGTGCCAGCAGTTATGGGAATCCTAACACTGAAGCTTTCTTT. This translates into CASSYGNPNTEAFF.

The V and J genes are TRBV29-1 and TRBJ1-5; D remains ambiguous. The CDR3 extends over 13 amino acids. Germline V gene data show CDR1 as SQVTM and CDR2 as ANQGSEA. V was cut by 4 bases and J by 2 bases, with 9 bases left in between. This CDR3 reads CSVVVGGNQPQHF. CDR3 DNA: TGCAGCGTTGTCGTAGGTGGCAATCAGCCCCAGCATTTT. The full variable domain, its missing parts supplied by reference TRBV29-1 and TRBJ1-5, is SAVISQKPSRDICQRGTSLTIQCQVDSQVTMMFWYRQQPGQSLTLIATANQGSEATYESGFVIDKFPISRPNLTFSTLTVSNMSPEDSSIYLCSVVVGGNQPQHFGDGTRLSIL.

The chain carries TRBV5-6 and TRBJ2-1, with TRBD1 matching 8 bases. Germline values: CDR1 SGHDT, CDR2 YYEEEE. Trimming at V came to 0 bases and at J to 0 bases, leaving 8 bases not matched to a gene. The CDR3 is 18 amino acids. The CDR3: CASSLVLRQGPSYNEQFF. CDR3 coding DNA: TGTGCCAGCAGCTTGGTTTTAAGACAGGGGCCCTCCTACAATGAGCAGTTCTTC.

CDR3 nucleotide sequence: TGTGCCAGCAGCCAAGATGGGGCTAGCGGGGGTGGTGATACGCAGTATTTT. This codes for CASSQDGASGGGDTQYF. This sequence joins TRBV4-2 and TRBJ2-3, with 10 bases aligning to TRBD2. After removal of 0 bases from V and 6 bases from J, the junction contained 9 bases not matched to a gene. Germline CDR1 LGHNA, CDR2 YNFKEQ. The length of the CDR3 is 17 residues.

The V and J genes are TRBV2 and TRBJ2-1, with a weak D call TRBD2 (6 bases). Germline CDR1 reads SNHLY; CDR2 reads FYNNEI. The germline V and J ends were trimmed by 6 bases and 8 bases, with 11 bases remaining between them. CDR3 length: 12 amino acids. The CDR3 loop is CASSISGDEQFF. CDR3 nucleotide sequence: TGTGCCAGCAGCATTTCGGGGGATGAGCAGTTCTTC.

CDR3 protein: CASSDGGATDTQYF. CDR3 sequence (DNA): TGTGCCAGCAGTGACGGGGGGGCCACAGATACGCAGTATTTT. The chain links TRBV6-4 to TRBJ2-3; tentative D call: TRBD2 (7 bases). Trimming removed 2 bases from V and 2 bases from J, with 8 bases in between. The CDR3 runs 14 residues. Germline-derived CDR1 and CDR2 are MRHNA and SNTAGT.

The CDR3 DNA reads TGCGCCAGCAGCTTGGCCGGGTGGGGCGGAAACAATGAGCAGTTCTTC. As protein: CASSLAGWGGNNEQFF. J is TRBJ2-1 and V is TRBV5-1; maybe TRBD1 (5 bases). The germline V and J ends were trimmed by 0 bases and 5 bases, with 15 bases remaining between them. Germline V gene data show CDR1 as SGHRS and CDR2 as YFSETQ. The CDR3 runs 16 residues. Full variable domain (outside the CDR3, taken from reference TRBV5-1 and TRBJ2-1): KAGVTQTPRYLIKTRGQQVTLSCSPISGHRSVSWYQQTPGQGLQFLFEYFSETQRNKGNFPGRFSGRQFSNSRSEMNVSTLELGDSALYLCASSLAGWGGNNEQFFGPGTRLTVL.

CDR3: CASSENLGVAGELFF. The CDR3 DNA reads as TGTGCCAGCAGCGAGAATCTAGGGGTGGCCGGGGAGCTGTTTTTT. This chain joins TRBV7-6 and TRBJ2-2, with D possibly matching TRBD1 (5 bases). The CDR3 contains 15 residues. V lost 5 bases to trimming and J lost 6 bases, with 16 bases between them. Germline CDR1 reads SGHVS; CDR2 reads FNYEAQ.

V is TRBV24-1 and J is TRBJ2-2; a weak D match, TRBD1 (6 bases). CDR1 KGHDR and CDR2 SFDVKD come from the germline V gene. This CDR3 is built from 17 residues. Trimming took 1 base from V and 0 from J, leaving 11 bases between them. The CDR3, as DNA: TGTGCCACCAGTGATTTACCCGGGGACACGAACACCGGGGAGCTGTTTTTT. Encoded protein: CATSDLPGDTNTGELFF.

The V call is TRBV5-1, the J call TRBJ1-1; 8 bases align to TRBD1. V was clipped by 1 base and J by 4 bases; unmatched bases: 6. Germline assignment: CDR1 SGHRS and CDR2 YFSETQ. CDR3 length: 15 residues. DNA for the CDR3: TGCGCCAGCAGCTTGAGTGGACAGGGATCCACTGAAGCTTTCTTT. Its protein is CASSLSGQGSTEAFF.

The V call is TRBV24-1, the J call TRBJ2-7; TRBD1 or TRBD2 may be the D gene (5 bases each). CDR1 and CDR2 from the germline V gene are KGHDR and SFDVKD. The length of the CDR3 is 13 residues. V was shortened by 6 bases and J by 0 bases, with 8 bases between the two germline ends. The CDR3 region has the DNA TGTGCCACCAGTCGGGGCCACTCCTACGAGCAGTACTTC. Residues: CATSRGHSYEQYF.